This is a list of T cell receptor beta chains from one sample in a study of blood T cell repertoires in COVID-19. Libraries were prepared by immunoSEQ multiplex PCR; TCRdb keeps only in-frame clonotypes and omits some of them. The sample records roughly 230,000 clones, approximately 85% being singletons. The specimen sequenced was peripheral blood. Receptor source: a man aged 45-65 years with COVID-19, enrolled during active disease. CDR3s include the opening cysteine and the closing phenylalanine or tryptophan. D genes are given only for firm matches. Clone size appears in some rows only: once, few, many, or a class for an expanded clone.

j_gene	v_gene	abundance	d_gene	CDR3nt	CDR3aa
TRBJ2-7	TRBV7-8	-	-	TGTGCCAGCAGTGGCCGGGGAGTCTACGAGCAGTACTTC	CASSGRGVYEQYF
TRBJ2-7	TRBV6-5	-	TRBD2	TGTGCCAGCAGTCGGGGGGGCCGGGGCTACGAGCAGTACTTC	CASSRGGRGYEQYF
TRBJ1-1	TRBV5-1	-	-	TGCGCCAGCAGCTTGGTAAAGAACACTGAAGCTTTCTTT	CASSLVKNTEAFF
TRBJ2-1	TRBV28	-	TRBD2	TGTGCCAGCAGTCCGGGACTAGCGGGGGGCCGGAGACAGTTCTTC	CASSPGLAGGRRQFF
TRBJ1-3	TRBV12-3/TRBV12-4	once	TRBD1	TGTGCCAGCAGGAGGACAGGGGGAAACACCATATATTTT	CASRRTGGNTIYF
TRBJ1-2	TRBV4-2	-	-	TGTGCCAGCAGCCAATGGGGGGGTTTGGGGAGGCGTGGCTACACCTTC	CASSQWGGLGRRGYTF
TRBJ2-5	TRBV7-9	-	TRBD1	TGTGCCAGCAGCGGTGGACAGGGGGGCACCCAGTACTTC	CASSGGQGGTQYF
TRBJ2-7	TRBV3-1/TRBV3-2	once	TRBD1	TGTGCCAGCAGCCCATCCGGGACAGCGTCCTACGAGCAGTACTTC	CASSPSGTASYEQYF
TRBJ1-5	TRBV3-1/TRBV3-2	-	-	TGTGCCAGCAGACAAACAGGGTCCAATCAGCCCCAGCATTTT	CASRQTGSNQPQHF
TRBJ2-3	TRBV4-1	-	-	TGCGCCAGCAGCCGCGGACAGAAAACAGATACGCAGTATTTT	CASSRGQKTDTQYF
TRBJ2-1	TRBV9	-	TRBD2	TGTGCCAGCAGCGGCGGGACTAGCAATGAGCAGTTCTTC	CASSGGTSNEQFF
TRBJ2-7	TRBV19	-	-	TGTGCCAGTAGTAAGAAAGAGCGCTACGAGCAGTACTTC	CASSKKERYEQYF
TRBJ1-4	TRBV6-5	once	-	TGTGCCAGCGCCAATACGGGGGGTAGTGAAAAACTGTTTTTT	CASANTGGSEKLFF
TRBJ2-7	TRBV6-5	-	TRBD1	TGTGCCAGCAGTTTGACAGGGCTCTACGAGCAGTACTTC	CASSLTGLYEQYF
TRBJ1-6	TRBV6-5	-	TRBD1	TGTGCCAGCAGGAGACAGGGCAATTCACCCCTCCACTTT	CASRRQGNSPLHF
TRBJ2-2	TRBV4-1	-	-	TGCGCCAGCAGCCAGACACCCTCGGGGATCGGGGAGCTGTTTTTT	CASSQTPSGIGELFF
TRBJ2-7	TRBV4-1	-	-	TGCGCCAGCAGCCAAACCCCCCCAACCTCAACGAGGGGGGAGCAGTACTTC	CASSQTPPTSTRGEQYF
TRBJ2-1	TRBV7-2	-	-	TGTGCCAGCAGCTTAGGCGGAACCTCCTACAATGAGCAGTTCTTC	CASSLGGTSYNEQFF
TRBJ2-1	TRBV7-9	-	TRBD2	TGTGCCAGCAGCTTCTATTCCGGGACTAGAGGTGAGCAGTTCTTC	CASSFYSGTRGEQFF
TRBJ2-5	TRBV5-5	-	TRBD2	TGTGCCAGCAGCTCGCGCGGGGGGCCGGGAGAGACCCAGTACTTC	CASSSRGGPGETQYF
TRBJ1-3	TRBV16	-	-	TGTGCCAGCAGCCAAAACCGGGGGTTAAACACCATATATTTT	CASSQNRGLNTIYF
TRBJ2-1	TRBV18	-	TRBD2	TGTGCCAGCTCACCAGTGGCCACCGGGACTAGCGGGGGTAATGAGCAGTTCTTC	CASSPVATGTSGGNEQFF
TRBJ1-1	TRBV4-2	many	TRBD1	TGTGCCAGCAGCCCAGGGGGGAGCACTGAAGCTTTCTTT	CASSPGGSTEAFF
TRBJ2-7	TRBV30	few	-	TGTGCCTGGAAATTCGGGAGACAGGGCCCCCACGAGCAGTACTTC	CAWKFGRQGPHEQYF
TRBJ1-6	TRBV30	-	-	TGTGCTCAGAGCCGAGACTCTAGGAATTCACCCCTCCACTTT	CAQSRDSRNSPLHF
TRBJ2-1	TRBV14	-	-	TGTGCCAGCGGGGGGGGCCTTTATGAGCAGTTCTTC	CASGGGLYEQFF
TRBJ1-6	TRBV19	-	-	TGTGCCAGTAGTACTCGGACAAAGGGCTATAATTCACCCCTCCACTTT	CASSTRTKGYNSPLHF
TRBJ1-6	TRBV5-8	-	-	TGTGCCAGCAGGTACCGGATAGCAGGGAATAATTCACCCCTCCACTTT	CASRYRIAGNNSPLHF
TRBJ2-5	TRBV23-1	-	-	TGCGCCAGCAGTCAATGGCAGGGGCTCCCCCAAGAGACCCAGTACTTC	CASSQWQGLPQETQYF
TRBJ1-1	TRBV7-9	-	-	TGTGCCAGCAGTCAAAGAGACACTGAAGCTTTCTTT	CASSQRDTEAFF
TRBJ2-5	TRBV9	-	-	TGTGCCAGCAGCGTACTAGCGAAAGAAGAGACCCAGTACTTC	CASSVLAKEETQYF
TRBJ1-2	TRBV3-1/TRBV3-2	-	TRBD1	TGTGCCAGCAGCCGCCCGGGACAGGGTGGGTATGGCTACACCTTC	CASSRPGQGGYGYTF
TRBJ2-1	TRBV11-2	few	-	TGTGCCAGCAGCTTAGAGAGGAATGAGCAGTTCTTC	CASSLERNEQFF
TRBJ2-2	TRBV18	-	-	TGTGCCAGCTCACCTCCCGTTGGGCACGCAAACACCGGGGAGCTGTTTTTT	CASSPPVGHANTGELFF
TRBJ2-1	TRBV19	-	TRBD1	TGTGCCAGTAGTATAGGGACAGGGTACTCCTACAATGAGCAGTTCTTC	CASSIGTGYSYNEQFF
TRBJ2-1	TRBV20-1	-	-	TGCAGTGCTAGTCTTCGGGAGAGGGGGCAGTTCTTC	CSASLRERGQFF
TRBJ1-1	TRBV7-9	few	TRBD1	TGTGCCAGCAGCCAACAGGGGCCCACAGCTTTCTTT	CASSQQGPTAFF
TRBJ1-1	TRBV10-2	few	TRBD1	TGCGCCAGCAGTCGGGACAGGGGGCCCGTAAACACTGAAGCTTTCTTT	CASSRDRGPVNTEAFF
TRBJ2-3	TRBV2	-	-	TGTGCCAGCAGTAACCAGGCCATAGTAGATACGCAGTATTTT	CASSNQAIVDTQYF
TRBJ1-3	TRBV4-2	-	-	TGTGCCAGCAGCCAAGTAGGGAAGGGGGCTGGAAACACCATATATTTT	CASSQVGKGAGNTIYF